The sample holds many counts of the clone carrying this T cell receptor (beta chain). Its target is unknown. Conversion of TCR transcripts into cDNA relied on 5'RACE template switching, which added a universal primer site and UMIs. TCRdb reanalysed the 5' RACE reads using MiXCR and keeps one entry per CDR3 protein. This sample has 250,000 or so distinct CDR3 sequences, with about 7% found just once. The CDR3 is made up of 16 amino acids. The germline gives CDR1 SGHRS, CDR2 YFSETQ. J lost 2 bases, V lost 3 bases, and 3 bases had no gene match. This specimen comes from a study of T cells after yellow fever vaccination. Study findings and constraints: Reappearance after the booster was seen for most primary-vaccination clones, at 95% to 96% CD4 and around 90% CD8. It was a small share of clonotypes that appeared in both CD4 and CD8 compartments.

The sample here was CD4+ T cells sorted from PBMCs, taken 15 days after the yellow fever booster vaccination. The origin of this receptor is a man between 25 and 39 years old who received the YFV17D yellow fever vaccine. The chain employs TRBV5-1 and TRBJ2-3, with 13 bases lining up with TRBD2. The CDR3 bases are TGCGCCAGCAGCTCGGGACTAGCGGGATACACAGATACGCAGTATTTT. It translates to CASSSGLAGYTDTQYF.